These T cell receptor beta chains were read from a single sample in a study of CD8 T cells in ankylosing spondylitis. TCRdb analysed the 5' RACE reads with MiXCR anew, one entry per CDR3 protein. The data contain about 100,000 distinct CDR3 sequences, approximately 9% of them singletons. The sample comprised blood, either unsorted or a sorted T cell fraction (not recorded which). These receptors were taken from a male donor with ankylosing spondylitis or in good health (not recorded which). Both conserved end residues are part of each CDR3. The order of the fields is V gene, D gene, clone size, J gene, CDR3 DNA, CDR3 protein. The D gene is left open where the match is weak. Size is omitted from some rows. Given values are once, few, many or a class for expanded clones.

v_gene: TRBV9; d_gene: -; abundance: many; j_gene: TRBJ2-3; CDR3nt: TGTGCCAGCAGCCCAGCATGGGATACGCAGTATTTT; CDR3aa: CASSPAWDTQYF
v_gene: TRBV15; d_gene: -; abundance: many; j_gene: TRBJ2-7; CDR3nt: TGTGCCACCAGCAGGGGTTACGAGCAGTACTTC; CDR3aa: CATSRGYEQYF
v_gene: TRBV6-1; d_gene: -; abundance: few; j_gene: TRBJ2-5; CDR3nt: TGTGCCAGCAGTGGTAGACAGGTGGAGACCCAGTACTTC; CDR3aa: CASSGRQVETQYF
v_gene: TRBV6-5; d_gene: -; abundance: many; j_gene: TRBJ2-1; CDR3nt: TGTGCCAGCAGTTACTCGATGTCAGCATACAATGAGCAGTTCTTC; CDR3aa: CASSYSMSAYNEQFF
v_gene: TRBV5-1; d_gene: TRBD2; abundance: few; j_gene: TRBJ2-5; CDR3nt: TGCGCCAGCAGCATCCCCGAGCGGGGGGGCGATCAAGAGACCCAGTACTTC; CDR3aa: CASSIPERGGDQETQYF
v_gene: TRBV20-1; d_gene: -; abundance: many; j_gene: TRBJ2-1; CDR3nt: TGCAGTGCTAGAGATGGGGGCGGCAGGGACAATGAGCAGTTCTTC; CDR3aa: CSARDGGGRDNEQFF
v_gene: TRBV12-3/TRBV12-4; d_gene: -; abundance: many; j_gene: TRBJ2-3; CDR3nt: TGTGCCAGCACTCAACAAGGGGGGGGCACAGATACGCAGTATTTT; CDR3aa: CASTQQGGGTDTQYF
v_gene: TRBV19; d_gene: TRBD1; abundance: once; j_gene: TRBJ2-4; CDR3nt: TGTGCCAGTAGCCGATATTTCAGGGGGCTGGATGCCAAAAACATTCAGTACTTC; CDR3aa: CASSRYFRGLDAKNIQYF
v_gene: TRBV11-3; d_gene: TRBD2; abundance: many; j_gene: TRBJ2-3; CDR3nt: TGTGCCAGCAGTCTTACCCGGACTAGCGGGGGGATACGAACAGATACGCAGTATTTT; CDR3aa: CASSLTRTSGGIRTDTQYF
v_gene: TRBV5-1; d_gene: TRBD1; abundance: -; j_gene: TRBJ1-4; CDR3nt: TGCGCCAGCAGCGCCTCGGGACAGACGGAAAAACTGTTTTTT; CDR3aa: CASSASGQTEKLFF
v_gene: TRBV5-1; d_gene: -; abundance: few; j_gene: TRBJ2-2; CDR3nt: TGCGCCAGCAGCTTGATAGGGTATGACACCGGGGAGCTGTTTTTT; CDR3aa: CASSLIGYDTGELFF
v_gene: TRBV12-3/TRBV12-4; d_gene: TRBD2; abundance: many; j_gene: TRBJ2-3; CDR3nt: TGTGCCAGCAGGCTCACTAGCGGGGCAACAGATACGCAGTATTTT; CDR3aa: CASRLTSGATDTQYF
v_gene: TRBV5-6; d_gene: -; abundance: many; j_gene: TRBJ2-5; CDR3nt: TGTGCCAGCAGCCCCCCCGGGGTTCAAGAGACCCAGTACTTC; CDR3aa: CASSPPGVQETQYF
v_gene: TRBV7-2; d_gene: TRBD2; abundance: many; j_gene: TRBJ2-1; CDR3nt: TGTGCCAGCAGCTTATCGGCTAGCGGGGGGGGGAGGAATGAGCAGTTCTTC; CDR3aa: CASSLSASGGGRNEQFF
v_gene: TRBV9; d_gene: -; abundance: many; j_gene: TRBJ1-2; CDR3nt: TGTGCCAGCAGCGTAGGTGGCAGGGGTGACTATGGCTACACCTTC; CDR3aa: CASSVGGRGDYGYTF
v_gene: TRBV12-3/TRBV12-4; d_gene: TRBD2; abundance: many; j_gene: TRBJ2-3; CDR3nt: TGTGCCAGCAGTCCGACTAGCGGGGGGGCTGCCGATACGCAGTATTTT; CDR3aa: CASSPTSGGAADTQYF
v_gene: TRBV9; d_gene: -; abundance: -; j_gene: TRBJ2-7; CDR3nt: TGTGCCAGCAGCGTGGGCCAGAACTCCTACGAGCAGTACTTC; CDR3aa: CASSVGQNSYEQYF
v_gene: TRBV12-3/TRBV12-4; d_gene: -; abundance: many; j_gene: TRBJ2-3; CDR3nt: TGTGCCAGCAGTTTAAGCTCAGATACGCAGTATTTT; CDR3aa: CASSLSSDTQYF
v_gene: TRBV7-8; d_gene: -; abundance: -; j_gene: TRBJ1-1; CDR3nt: TGTGCCAGCAGCGAACCGAGTGGATTAGAGAGCACTGAAGCTTTCTTT; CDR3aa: CASSEPSGLESTEAFF
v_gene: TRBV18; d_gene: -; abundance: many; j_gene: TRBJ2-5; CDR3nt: TGTGCCAGCTCCCCCGACAGCCAAGAGACCCAGTACTTC; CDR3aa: CASSPDSQETQYF
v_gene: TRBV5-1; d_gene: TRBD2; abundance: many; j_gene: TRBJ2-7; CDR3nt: TGCGCCAGCAGCTCTTGGACCGCTAGCGGGGAAATTTTCTACGAGCAGTACTTC; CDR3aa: CASSSWTASGEIFYEQYF
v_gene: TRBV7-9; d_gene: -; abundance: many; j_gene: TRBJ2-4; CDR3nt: TGTGCCAGCAGCCCACGTGAGCCCATGGTCCTTTCGGTTCAGTACTTC; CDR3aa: CASSPREPMVLSVQYF
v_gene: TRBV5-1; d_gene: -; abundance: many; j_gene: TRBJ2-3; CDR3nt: TGCGCCAGCAGCCCAGAGGGGTGGGGCACAGATACGCAGTATTTT; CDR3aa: CASSPEGWGTDTQYF
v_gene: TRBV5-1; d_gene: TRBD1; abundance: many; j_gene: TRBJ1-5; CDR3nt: TGCGCCAGCAGCCTCGGGACAGGGGTTCAGTATCAGCCCCAGCATTTT; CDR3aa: CASSLGTGVQYQPQHF